These 22 T cell receptor beta chains were all obtained from the same sample, sequenced in a study of vaccination and CD4 T cells after COVID-19. Cultured CD4+ T cell DNA was sequenced using the Oncomine TCR Beta short-read assay. TCRdb recomputed calls from the PCR reads with MiXCR, one row per CDR3 protein. The data contain roughly 6,300 distinct CDR3 sequences, approximately 33% of them seen just once; the ten biggest clones take up roughly 10%. The treatment was: roughly 11-day PBMC culture with coronavirus spike peptide pools or control peptides (ViraFEST assay). These receptors' antigens are unknown. Sequencing used CD4+ T cells from blood, cultured in vitro, obtained after SARS-CoV-2 vaccination. These receptors were collected from a human donor who had recovered from COVID-19.

This clonotype was detected a few times. The CDR3 DNA is TGTGCCAGCAGCCCGGGACAGGGGAGGTCCCTCCACTTT. Its protein product is CASSPGQGRSLHF. The rearrangement links TRBV7-2 to TRBJ1-6; 10 bases fit TRBD1. J gave up 14 bases and V 5 bases, and 6 bases lay outside the gene matches. Looked up from germline, CDR1 is SGHTA and CDR2 is FQGNSA. There are 13 residues in the CDR3.

This clonotype is a singleton in its sample. V gene TRBV28 combines with J gene TRBJ2-7; 9 bases fit TRBD2. The CDR3 loop spans 16 amino acids. After removal of 3 bases from V and 5 bases from J, the junction contained 11 bases not matched to a gene. Germline values: CDR1 MDHEN, CDR2 SYDVKM. The CDR3 protein is CASSFKVAGDTDEQYF. CDR3 DNA sequence: TGTGCCAGCAGTTTTAAGGTAGCGGGAGACACGGACGAGCAGTACTTC.

The chain uses TRBV5-6 and TRBJ1-6; D may be TRBD1 (5 bases). With 4 bases removed from V and 8 bases from J, the gap between germline ends came to 19 bases. Germline V gene lookup returns CDR1 SGHDT and CDR2 YYEEEE. The CDR3 runs 16 residues. As DNA, the CDR3 is TGTGCCAGCAGCCTGACTGGATTGGGGGTATATTCACCCCTCCACTTT. This encodes CASSLTGLGVYSPLHF.

This chain connects TRBV7-2 to TRBJ2-1; TRBD2 aligns across 9 bases. The CDR3 extends over 15 amino acids. The germline CDR1 and CDR2 sequences are SGHTA and FQGNSA. J lost 7 bases, V lost 2 bases, and 6 bases had no gene match. CDR3 bases: TGTGCCAGCAGCTTATTCGGGCTAGCGGGAAATGAGCAGTTCTTC. Translated: CASSLFGLAGNEQFF.

This chain joins TRBV20-1 and TRBJ1-5, with 11 bases aligning to TRBD1. Per the germline V gene, CDR1 is DFQATT and CDR2 is SNEGSKA (reference sequence). J was trimmed by 6 bases and V by 5 bases; bases with no gene match: 15. The CDR3 sequence is 17 residues long. The CDR3 DNA sequence: TGCAGTGCTGCCGCCGGGACAGGGGGTAATAGGGGTCAGCCCCAGCATTTT. This sequence encodes CSAAAGTGGNRGQPQHF.

This clonotype was found a few times. V and J are TRBV10-3 and TRBJ2-5; TRBD2 matches 10 bases. Germline trimming cut 0 bases from V and 7 bases from J; bases unmatched to any gene: 11. Per germline, CDR1 ENHRY and CDR2 SYGVKD. The CDR3 runs 17 residues. The CDR3 reads CAISESYLAGAEVTQYF. CDR3 DNA: TGTGCCATCAGTGAGTCGTATCTAGCGGGAGCTGAAGTGACCCAGTACTTC.

This chain connects TRBV27 to TRBJ2-1; D ambiguous. Germline lookup yields CDR1 MNHEY and CDR2 SMNVEV (reference sequence). The CDR3 has 17 amino acids. V was pared by 0 bases and J by 2 bases, with 14 bases between. CDR3 nucleotides: TGTGCCAGCAGTTTATCGTCCTACAGTTCAGCCTACAATGAGCAGTTCTTC. Protein: CASSLSSYSSAYNEQFF.

This clonotype rates as medium-sized (0.01 to 0.1%). This chain uses TRBV15 with TRBJ2-3; D is undetermined. This CDR3 has 17 amino acids. V gave up 0 bases and J gave up 4 bases, with 17 bases separating them. Germline V gene lookup returns CDR1 LNHNV and CDR2 YYDKDF (reference sequence). CDR3 sequence reads: CATSRERARPFPDTQYF. CDR3 in DNA: TGTGCCACCAGCAGAGAAAGGGCCAGGCCGTTCCCAGATACGCAGTATTTT.

The rearrangement links TRBV7-9 to TRBJ1-1; maybe TRBD1 (5 bases). The V end was cut by 5 bases, the J end by 5 bases, with 9 bases between. Germline V gene data show CDR1 as SEHNR and CDR2 as FQNEAQ (reference sequence). This CDR3 has 12 amino acids. CDR3 residues: CASSVRGTEAFF. DNA for the CDR3: TGTGCCAGCAGCGTGAGGGGTACTGAAGCTTTCTTT. The whole variable domain, remainder taken from reference TRBV7-9 and TRBJ1-1, is DTGVSQNPRHKITKRGQNVTFRCDPISEHNRLYWYRQTLGQGPEFLTYFQNEAQLEKSRLLSDRFSAERPKGSFSTLEIQRTEQGDSAMYLCASSVRGTEAFFGQGTRLTVV.

The rearrangement links TRBV4-3 to TRBJ2-5; D is unresolved. Trimming pared 4 bases from V and 1 base from J, leaving 16 bases between. The CDR3 consists of 16 residues. From germline, CDR1 is LGHNA and CDR2 YSLEER. The CDR3 loop reads CASSRGNTLSQETQYF. The CDR3 DNA reads as TGCGCCAGCAGCCGAGGAAATACCCTGTCCCAAGAGACCCAGTACTTC.

This chain connects TRBV19 to TRBJ1-5; the D is unclear. The CDR3 has 14 amino acids. The germline CDR1 and CDR2 sequences are LNHDA and SQIVND (reference sequence). V lost 5 bases, J lost 4 bases, and 12 bases lay in between. The CDR3 loop is CASSQAARNQPQHF. The CDR3 DNA sequence: TGTGCCAGTAGTCAAGCGGCAAGGAATCAGCCCCAGCATTTT.

This clonotype was seen a few times. The chain employs TRBV28 and TRBJ1-5; no firm D call. The CDR3 contains 15 residues. The ends were cut back, 2 bases at V and 0 bases at J, with 8 bases in the middle. Germline lookup yields CDR1 MDHEN and CDR2 SYDVKM. As DNA, the CDR3 is TGTGCCAGCAGTTTACACCTCACTAGCAATCAGCCCCAGCATTTT. Protein sequence: CASSLHLTSNQPQHF.

CDR3 region: CASSLVFGSNTGELFF. CDR3 in DNA: TGTGCCAGCAGCTTAGTCTTCGGGAGTAACACCGGGGAGCTGTTTTTT. The V call is TRBV7-2, the J call TRBJ2-2; D possibly corresponds to TRBD2 (6 bases). There are 16 residues in the CDR3. Deletions cut 1 base from V and 2 bases from J, with 11 bases between. CDR1 and CDR2 (germline): SGHTA, FQGNSA.

In its sample, this clonotype is medium-sized (0.01 to 0.1%). This chain links TRBV7-9 with TRBJ1-6; D perhaps matches TRBD1 (6 bases). V was pared by 4 bases and J by 2 bases, with 12 bases between. Germline lookup yields CDR1 SEHNR and CDR2 FQNEAQ (reference sequence). The CDR3 runs to 16 residues. CDR3 loop: CASSSARGPYNSPLHF. As DNA, the CDR3 is TGTGCCAGCAGCTCCGCGCGGGGGCCCTATAATTCACCCCTCCACTTT.

This clonotype was observed a few times. The chain employs TRBV7-2 and TRBJ2-1; 9 nucleotides agree with TRBD1. The CDR3 is 14 residues long. J was trimmed by 7 bases and V by 6 bases; bases with no gene match: 7. The germline V gene has CDR1 SGHTA and CDR2 FQGNSA. CDR3 sequence: CASRRRQGGNEQFF. The CDR3, as DNA: TGTGCCAGCAGACGCCGACAGGGGGGTAATGAGCAGTTCTTC.

Comments on this clonotype: The CDR3 does not close with the conserved phenylalanine or tryptophan, likely indicating a read error. J is TRBJ2-5 and V is TRBV7-9; TRBD1 matches at 7 bases. Germline V gene data show CDR1 as SEHNR and CDR2 as FQNEAQ (reference sequence). This CDR3 has 15 residues. The V gene end was trimmed by 4 bases and the J gene end by 5 bases; junction bases not matched to a gene: 10. This CDR3 is CASSYRQGHRETQYL. CDR3 nucleotide sequence: TGTGCCAGCAGCTACCGACAGGGTCATAGGGAGACCCAGTACTTA.

This clonotype is medium-sized in the sample. The CDR3 region has the DNA TGTGCCAGTAAGGGCCAGGGGGCCGCTATTCGGAATAATTCACCCCTCCACTTT. Residues: CASKGQGAAIRNNSPLHF. V and J are TRBV19 and TRBJ1-6; 8 bases fit TRBD1. Germline V gives CDR1 LNHDA, CDR2 SQIVND (reference sequence). CDR3 length: 18 amino acids. V shed 7 bases and J 5 bases; nucleotides not matched to a gene: 16. Based on the CDR3 plus reference TRBV19 and TRBJ1-6, the full variable domain is DGGITQSPKYLFRKEGQNVTLSCEQNLNHDAMYWYRQDPGQGLRLIYYSQIVNDFQKGDIAEGYSVSREKKESFPLTVTSAQKNPTAFYLCASKGQGAAIRNNSPLHFGNGTRLTVT.

This sequence joins TRBV7-2 and TRBJ2-6, with D possibly TRBD1 on 5 matching bases. Germline V gene lookup returns CDR1 SGHTA and CDR2 FQGNSA. V dropped 2 bases and J dropped 0 bases, with 11 bases sitting between them. This CDR3 is built from 17 residues. This chain's CDR3 is CASSLQGYSSGANVLTF. The CDR3 nucleotides read TGTGCCAGCAGCTTACAGGGCTATTCCTCTGGGGCCAACGTCCTGACTTTC.

Only a few counts were recorded for this clonotype. The CDR3 bases are TGTGCCAGCAGCCTGGACAGGGTGGCGCAGAGGACCCAGTACTTC. Protein sequence: CASSLDRVAQRTQYF. The gene calls are TRBV7-9 and TRBJ2-5; 8 bases match TRBD1. Per germline, CDR1 SEHNR and CDR2 FQNEAQ (reference sequence). The CDR3 sequence is 15 residues long. V shed 5 bases and J 7 bases; nucleotides not matched to a gene: 12.

By frequency in the sample, this clonotype is medium-sized. The J gene is TRBJ1-1, the V gene TRBV7-9, with no clear D. Looked up from germline, CDR1 is SEHNR and CDR2 is FQNEAQ (reference sequence). Trimming removed 5 bases from V and 5 bases from J, with 9 bases in between. CDR3 length: 12 amino acids. The CDR3 is CASSHSGTEAFF. The CDR3 DNA reads TGTGCCAGCAGCCATAGTGGGACTGAAGCTTTCTTT.

The gene calls are TRBV19 and TRBJ1-6, with a tentative D call TRBD1 (6 bases). This CDR3 is built from 14 residues. Germline values: CDR1 LNHDA, CDR2 SQIVND (reference sequence). With 2 bases removed from V and 9 bases from J, the gap between germline ends came to 11 bases. CDR3 amino acids: CASSISGVGSPLHF. CDR3 coding DNA: TGTGCCAGTAGTATATCAGGGGTCGGTTCACCCCTCCACTTT. Filled out from reference TRBV19 and TRBJ1-6, the complete variable domain reads DGGITQSPKYLFRKEGQNVTLSCEQNLNHDAMYWYRQDPGQGLRLIYYSQIVNDFQKGDIAEGYSVSREKKESFPLTVTSAQKNPTAFYLCASSISGVGSPLHFGNGTRLTVT.

CDR3 nucleotides: TGCAGTGCTAGAGATCCCGATCCGACTAGTTATCCAAACATTCAGTACTTC. The encoded protein is CSARDPDPTSYPNIQYF. V and J are TRBV20-1 and TRBJ2-4, with D perhaps matching TRBD2 (6 bases). The CDR3 extends over 17 amino acids. Trimming shortened V by 0 bases and J by 6 bases, and 21 bases separated the two germline ends. Germline values: CDR1 DFQATT, CDR2 SNEGSKA (reference sequence).